Listed below are T cell receptor beta chains from one sample, sequenced in a study of cytomegalovirus exposure and HLA in healthy donors. The repertoire was sequenced with immunoSEQ multiplex PCR; TCRdb's copy has only in-frame clones and lacks some. The table lists 110,000 to 150,000 clones, around three quarters of them singletons. The sample comprised PBMCs. Receptors originate from a man aged 40-49 years in good health and CMV-seropositive. Both conserved end residues are part of each CDR3. A D gene is named only where the DNA matches it firmly. Where a row states a size, it is once, few, many or the class of an expanded clone; other rows omit it.

clone_size	cdr3_length	v_call	d_call	j_call	cdr3_nt	cdr3_aa
NA	16	TRBV2	TRBD2	TRBJ2-2	TGTGCCAGCAGTGAAGAAGGGACTACCCTGGGCGGGGAGCTGTTTTTT	CASSEEGTTLGGELFF
NA	15	TRBV5-1	TRBD1	TRBJ1-3	TGCGCCAGCAGCTTGGGACAGGGGAAAGGGGACACCATATATTTT	CASSLGQGKGDTIYF
once	15	TRBV6-5	NA	TRBJ2-1	TGTGCCAGCAGTTACTCGAGGCTAGTTGGGAATGAGCAGTTCTTC	CASSYSRLVGNEQFF
NA	15	TRBV5-8	NA	TRBJ2-2	TGTGCCAGCAGCTTAGGGACATTCTCTGCCGGGGAGCTGTTTTTT	CASSLGTFSAGELFF
NA	15	TRBV7-9	NA	TRBJ2-7	TGTGCCAGCAGCCAAGACCTAGGGACATCCTACGAGCAGTACTTC	CASSQDLGTSYEQYF
NA	16	TRBV5-1	TRBD1	TRBJ1-6	TGCGCCAGCACGAGGGACAGCGTTCAGGATAATTCACCCCTCCACTTT	CASTRDSVQDNSPLHF
NA	16	TRBV5-1	TRBD1	TRBJ2-7	TGCGCCAGCAGCATACAAGCAGGGGGTCAGGCCTACGAGCAGTACTTC	CASSIQAGGQAYEQYF
once	15	TRBV28	TRBD1	TRBJ2-5	TGTGCCAGCAGTGGACACCGACAGGGGGGGGAGACCCAGTACTTC	CASSGHRQGGETQYF
NA	14	TRBV6-6	NA	TRBJ1-1	TGTGCCAGCAACTCCTTGGGGGGAGGTATGGAAGCTTTCTTT	CASNSLGGGMEAFF
few	16	TRBV2	TRBD2	TRBJ2-1	TGTGCCAGCACCCCCCCGGGGACTAGCAGTAACAATGAGCAGTTCTTC	CASTPPGTSSNNEQFF
NA	15	TRBV29-1	TRBD1	TRBJ1-5	TGCAGCGTGTACACAGGGGGCGCCGGCAATCAGCCCCAGCATTTT	CSVYTGGAGNQPQHF
NA	13	TRBV7-9	NA	TRBJ1-2	TGTGCCAGCAGCTTCGCGGGTGGCTATGGCTACACCTTC	CASSFAGGYGYTF
NA	14	TRBV2	NA	TRBJ2-5	TGTGCCAGCACGAGAAGTTCGGGTGCGGAGACCCAGTACTTC	CASTRSSGAETQYF
many	15	TRBV27	TRBD1	TRBJ1-4	TGTGCCAGCAGTCCCCCTGGACAGGAAAGTGAAAAACTGTTTTTT	CASSPPGQESEKLFF
NA	14	TRBV5-1	NA	TRBJ1-1	TGCGCCAGCAGCGTTGGACAGATCAACACTGAAGCTTTCTTT	CASSVGQINTEAFF
once	14	TRBV27	NA	TRBJ1-5	TGTGCCAGCAGTTTAAACAGGGCCAATCAGCCCCAGCATTTT	CASSLNRANQPQHF
once	13	TRBV7-2	NA	TRBJ1-1	TGTGCCAGCAGCCTTCAACAGGGCGCTGAAGCTTTCTTT	CASSLQQGAEAFF
NA	19	TRBV2	TRBD2	TRBJ2-2	TGTGCCAGCAGGGACTCAACCGGGACTAGCGGGCGAGACACCGGGGAGCTGTTTTTT	CASRDSTGTSGRDTGELFF
NA	15	TRBV19	TRBD1	TRBJ1-5	TGTGCCAGTACCCCGACAGGGGGCGTAGATCAGCCCCAGCATTTT	CASTPTGGVDQPQHF
NA	15	TRBV7-2	TRBD2	TRBJ2-1	TGTGCCAGCAGCTCCATTTTACTAGCGCCCAATGAGCAGTTCTTC	CASSSILLAPNEQFF
NA	10	TRBV2	NA	TRBJ1-1	TGTGCCAGCAGAGGGGGGGTGGCTTTCTTT	CASRGGVAFF
few	13	TRBV7-9	NA	TRBJ1-2	TGTGCCAGCCTAGCAGCTCTGGGCTATGGCTACACCTTC	CASLAALGYGYTF
few	17	TRBV5-8	TRBD1	TRBJ1-3	TGTGCCAGCAGCCCAGGACAGGGGCACTTCTCTGGAAACACCATATATTTT	CASSPGQGHFSGNTIYF